The entry that follows covers one TCR beta chain sequence. Its target is unknown. TCRdb re-called the 5' RACE reads, yielding one record per CDR3 amino acid sequence without DNA. The sample totals about 440,000 distinct CDR3 sequences. These data belong to a study of T cells expressing NK-cell markers. For the study at large: Out of eight donors sequenced, seven tested HCMV-seropositive and the remaining one seronegative.

Study-wide findings and caveats: It is unclear if expanded NKG2C-expressing clones target HCMV antigens. These clonotypes also led the CD3+CD56-NKG2C+ fraction in several donors.

This clonotype originated in a woman aged 18 to 75 in good health. The sample comprised blood T cells: a sorted CD56 or NKG2C T cell subset, CD4+ or CD8+ T cells, or bulk PBMC T cells (not recorded which).

CDR3: CSARGLAVPNTGELFF. The rearrangement links TRBV20-1 to TRBJ2-2; TCRdb indicates TRBD2, and absent DNA this call remains unverified. CDR1 is DFQATT and CDR2 is SNEGSKA in the germline V gene (reference sequence). The CDR3 is made up of 16 amino acids.